This T cell receptor (beta chain) was identified in a study of type 1 regulatory T cells. Background on the study: This in vitro CD4 product, T-allo10, is enriched for Tr1 cells and alloantigen-specific.

Germline lookup yields CDR1 MNHNS and CDR2 SASEGT. CDR3 length equals 16 residues. The junction had 9 bases not matched to a gene; V was cut back by 8 bases and J by 1 base. TCRdb re-derived calls from the reads in MiXCR, one entry per CDR3 protein. The sample lists 90,000 to 100,000 distinct CDR3 sequences, 30% to 35% seen once, with 2% to 2.5% in the top ten. The genes are TRBV6-1 and TRBJ2-1; 9 bases are a match to TRBD1. Material: CD4+ T cells, either the whole sample or a sorted fraction (not recorded which). This TCR was recovered from a human donor in good health. Here the CDR3 reads CASLHRGRESYNEQFF. The DNA of the CDR3 is TGTGCCAGCTTGCACAGGGGGCGAGAATCCTACAATGAGCAGTTCTTC.